A selection of T cell receptor beta chains follows, all from one sample in a study of CD8 T cells in Susac syndrome. Using its own MiXCR run on the immunoSEQ multiplex PCR reads, TCRdb lists one record per CDR3 protein. The table shows 170,000 or so distinct CDR3 sequences, with approximately 93% occurring only once. What was sequenced was CD4+ T cells from PBMCs. These receptors were taken from a human donor with multiple sclerosis. Each CDR3 is given with its conserved first and last residue. A D gene is named only where the DNA matches it firmly. Clone size is shown for a subset of rows, as once, few, many or a class of expanded clone.

v_gene: TRBV9; abundance: .; j_gene: TRBJ2-2; d_gene: TRBD1; CDR3nt: TGTGCCAGCAGCGCCGCGAACGAACCGGGACAGGGGGCAACCGGGGAGCTGTTTTTT; CDR3aa: CASSAANEPGQGATGELFF
v_gene: TRBV28; abundance: .; j_gene: TRBJ1-5; d_gene: .; CDR3nt: TGTGCCAGCAGTTTACGGGCCCTTAGCAATCAGCCCCAGCATTTT; CDR3aa: CASSLRALSNQPQHF
v_gene: TRBV11-1; abundance: once; j_gene: TRBJ2-7; d_gene: .; CDR3nt: TGTGCCAGCAGCTTGGGGGGTCCGTCGTCTGCCGAGCAGTACTTC; CDR3aa: CASSLGGPSSAEQYF
v_gene: TRBV7-2; abundance: .; j_gene: TRBJ2-7; d_gene: TRBD2; CDR3nt: TGTGCCAGCAGTCGGGGCCGGGGACTAGCGGATACCTACGAGCAGTACTTC; CDR3aa: CASSRGRGLADTYEQYF
v_gene: TRBV5-6; abundance: .; j_gene: TRBJ2-7; d_gene: .; CDR3nt: TGTGCCAGCAGCTTGGTGGCAGGTCGGTACGAGCAGTACTTC; CDR3aa: CASSLVAGRYEQYF
v_gene: TRBV5-6; abundance: .; j_gene: TRBJ2-6; d_gene: .; CDR3nt: TGTGCCAGCAGCGAGGTAGGGGGGTGGAGAACTGGGGCCAACGTCCTGACTTTC; CDR3aa: CASSEVGGWRTGANVLTF
v_gene: TRBV7-8; abundance: .; j_gene: TRBJ2-3; d_gene: .; CDR3nt: TGTGCCAGCAGAGCGGGCCAGCGGGACACTAGCACAGATACGCAGTATTTT; CDR3aa: CASRAGQRDTSTDTQYF
v_gene: TRBV2; abundance: .; j_gene: TRBJ1-2; d_gene: .; CDR3nt: TGTGCCAGCAGTTTTAGACTGACTCCATCGGGCTACACCTTC; CDR3aa: CASSFRLTPSGYTF
v_gene: TRBV10-2; abundance: .; j_gene: TRBJ2-6; d_gene: .; CDR3nt: TGCGCCAGCAGTGACGAGGGGGTCGGGGCCAACGTCCTGACTTTC; CDR3aa: CASSDEGVGANVLTF
v_gene: TRBV7-9; abundance: once; j_gene: TRBJ1-3; d_gene: .; CDR3nt: TGTGCCAGCGGCCAAAAGGGAGACACCATATATTTT; CDR3aa: CASGQKGDTIYF
v_gene: TRBV3-1; abundance: .; j_gene: TRBJ2-7; d_gene: .; CDR3nt: TGTGCCAGCAGCCAAAATGCGAGAGGCGAGCAGTACTTC; CDR3aa: CASSQNARGEQYF
v_gene: TRBV4-1; abundance: .; j_gene: TRBJ1-5; d_gene: .; CDR3nt: TGCGCCAGCAGCCAAGTGACAGCTCATCAGCCCCAGCATTTT; CDR3aa: CASSQVTAHQPQHF
v_gene: TRBV4-1; abundance: .; j_gene: TRBJ1-1; d_gene: .; CDR3nt: TGCGCCAGCCGCCAACCTGACGGGGGCGGTCACACTGAAGCTTTCTTT; CDR3aa: CASRQPDGGGHTEAFF
v_gene: TRBV5-1; abundance: .; j_gene: TRBJ2-7; d_gene: TRBD2; CDR3nt: TGCGCCAGCAGCTTGGCCGCCGGACTAGCGGGGGGCGAGCAGTACTTC; CDR3aa: CASSLAAGLAGGEQYF
v_gene: TRBV29-1; abundance: .; j_gene: TRBJ2-6; d_gene: .; CDR3nt: TGCAGCGTTAAATTTGTAGACCAGTCTGGGGCCAACGTCCTGACTTTC; CDR3aa: CSVKFVDQSGANVLTF
v_gene: TRBV4-3; abundance: once; j_gene: TRBJ2-6; d_gene: .; CDR3nt: TGCGCCAGCAGCCAACCACGGTCAAACTCTGGGGCCAACGTCCTGACTTTC; CDR3aa: CASSQPRSNSGANVLTF
v_gene: TRBV19; abundance: .; j_gene: TRBJ1-1; d_gene: .; CDR3nt: TGTGCCAGTAGTATTGGGGGCCTAGCTGAAGCTTTCTTT; CDR3aa: CASSIGGLAEAFF
v_gene: TRBV3-1; abundance: .; j_gene: TRBJ2-7; d_gene: TRBD2; CDR3nt: TGTGCCAGCAGCCAAGATGCTCCGAGCGGGGCAATCTACGAGCAGTACTTC; CDR3aa: CASSQDAPSGAIYEQYF
v_gene: TRBV2; abundance: .; j_gene: TRBJ2-3; d_gene: .; CDR3nt: TGTGCCAGCAGTTACACAGCTCGTACGCAGTATTTT; CDR3aa: CASSYTARTQYF
v_gene: TRBV2; abundance: .; j_gene: TRBJ1-4; d_gene: .; CDR3nt: TGTGCCAGCAGTGAAGGGACAGAGAATGAAAAACTGTTTTTT; CDR3aa: CASSEGTENEKLFF
v_gene: TRBV3-1; abundance: .; j_gene: TRBJ2-1; d_gene: TRBD2; CDR3nt: TGTGCCAGCAGCCAGAGGGGGAGCGGGAGGAACAATGAGCAGTTCTTC; CDR3aa: CASSQRGSGRNNEQFF
v_gene: TRBV9; abundance: .; j_gene: TRBJ2-3; d_gene: TRBD2; CDR3nt: TGTGCCAGCAGCACCAGGCGGGGGGAGGGGACAGATACGCAGTATTTT; CDR3aa: CASSTRRGEGTDTQYF
v_gene: TRBV3-1; abundance: .; j_gene: TRBJ2-5; d_gene: .; CDR3nt: TGTGCCAGCAGCCAAGTAACGGAGACCCAGTACTTC; CDR3aa: CASSQVTETQYF